This T cell receptor (beta chain) was found in a study of quantifying T cell responses using KT2 cells. Study background: cDNA was made from DNase-treated RNA using alpha and beta constant primers. Overall study findings and caveats: Detection of KT2 sequences held at the lowest tested level, about one cell per 100,000 PBMC.

This clonotype came up many times. Its antigen is not known. J gave up 4 bases and V 1 base, and 7 bases lay outside the gene matches. The germline CDR1 and CDR2 sequences are SNHLY and FYNNEI. The CDR3 is made up of 16 amino acids. A single-stranded UMI oligo with SP2 sequence was ligated to cDNA 3' ends. An equimolar mix of RC1.1 and RC1.2 primed the beta chain across TRBC1 and TRBC2. Starting with the second PCR, alpha and beta TCR chains went through separate processing. One entry per CDR3 protein results from TCRdb running MiXCR on the UMI-ligation and nested PCR reads. This table has 25,000 to 35,000 distinct CDR3 sequences, about 7.3% appearing once. Known numbers of the T cell clone KT2 were added to PBMC.

The material sequenced was PBMCs spiked with cells of the T cell clone KT2. V and J are TRBV2 and TRBJ2-5, with 9 bases matching TRBD1. The sequence derives from a human donor. The CDR3 region has the DNA TGTGCCAGCAGTGAAGGCGGGACAGGGCTAAGAGAGACCCAGTACTTC. Protein sequence: CASSEGGTGLRETQYF. Variable domain in full (rest from reference TRBV2 and TRBJ2-5): EPEVTQTPSHQVTQMGQEVILRCVPISNHLYFYWYRQILGQKVEFLVSFYNNEISEKSEIFDDQFSVERPDGSNFTLKIRSTKLEDSAMYFCASSEGGTGLRETQYFGPGTRLLVL.